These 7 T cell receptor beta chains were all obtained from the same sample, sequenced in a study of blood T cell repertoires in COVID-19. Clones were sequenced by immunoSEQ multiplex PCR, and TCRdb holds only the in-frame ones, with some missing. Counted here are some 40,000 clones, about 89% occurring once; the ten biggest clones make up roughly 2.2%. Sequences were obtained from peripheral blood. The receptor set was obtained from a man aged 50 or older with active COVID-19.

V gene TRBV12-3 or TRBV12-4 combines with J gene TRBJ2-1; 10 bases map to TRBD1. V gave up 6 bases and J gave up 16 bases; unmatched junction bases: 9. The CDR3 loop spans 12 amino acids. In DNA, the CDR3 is TGTGCCAGCAGCACAAGACAGGGGGCCCCATTCTTC. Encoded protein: CASSTRQGAPFF.

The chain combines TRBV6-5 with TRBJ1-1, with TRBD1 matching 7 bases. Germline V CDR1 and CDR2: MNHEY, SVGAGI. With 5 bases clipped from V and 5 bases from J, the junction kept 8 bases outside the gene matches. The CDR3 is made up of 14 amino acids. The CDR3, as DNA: TGTGCCAGCAGTAGAAGTAGGGGACAGACTGAAGCTTTCTTT. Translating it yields CASSRSRGQTEAFF.

The CDR3, as DNA: TGTGCCAGCAGCCAAGCTCTCTATGGCTACACCTTC. Protein: CASSQALYGYTF. The chain recombines TRBV3-1 (or the pseudogene TRBV3-2) with TRBJ1-2, with D hard to call. CDR1 LGHDT and CDR2 YNNKEL come from the germline V gene (reference sequence). Trimming took off 1 base at V and 4 bases at J, with 4 bases between the two ends. This CDR3 is 12 amino acids long.

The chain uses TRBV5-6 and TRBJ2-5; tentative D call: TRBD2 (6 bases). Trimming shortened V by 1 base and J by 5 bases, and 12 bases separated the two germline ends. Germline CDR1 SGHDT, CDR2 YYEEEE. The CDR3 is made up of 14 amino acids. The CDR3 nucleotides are TGTGCCAGCAGCTTGAAGGGAGGAGGGGAGACCCAGTACTTC. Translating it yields CASSLKGGGETQYF.

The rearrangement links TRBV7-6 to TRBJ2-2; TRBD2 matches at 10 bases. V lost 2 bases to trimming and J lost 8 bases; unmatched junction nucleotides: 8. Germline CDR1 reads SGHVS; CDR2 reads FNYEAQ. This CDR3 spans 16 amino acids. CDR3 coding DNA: TGTGCCAGCAGCTTACCGGCTAGCGGGAGTACAGGGGAGCTGTTTTTT. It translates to CASSLPASGSTGELFF.

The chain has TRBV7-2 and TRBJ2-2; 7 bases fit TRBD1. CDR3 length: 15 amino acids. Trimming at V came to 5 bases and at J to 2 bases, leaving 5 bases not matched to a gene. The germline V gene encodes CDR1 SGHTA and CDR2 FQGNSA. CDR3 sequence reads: CASSLRTGNTGELFF. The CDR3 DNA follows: TGTGCCAGCAGCCTACGGACAGGAAACACCGGGGAGCTGTTTTTT.

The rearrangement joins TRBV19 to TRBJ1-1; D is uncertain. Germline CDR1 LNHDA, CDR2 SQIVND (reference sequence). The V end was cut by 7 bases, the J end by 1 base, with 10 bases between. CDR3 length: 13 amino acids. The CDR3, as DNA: TGTGCCAGTAAAGCGATAGGGAACACTGAAGCTTTCTTT. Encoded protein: CASKAIGNTEAFF.